The 4 T cell receptor beta chains below all came from one sample that was sequenced in a study of blood T cell repertoires in COVID-19. Method: immunoSEQ multiplex PCR; TCRdb's copy keeps in-frame clones and lacks some. The sample holds approximately 140,000 clones, 80% to 90% seen once. Sequenced material: peripheral blood. The receptors derive from a human donor in a cohort sampled during active COVID-19.

The J gene is TRBJ1-1, the V gene TRBV11-3; 7 bases align to TRBD1. CDR3 size: 15 residues. The V gene end was trimmed by 3 bases and the J gene end by 5 bases; junction bases not matched to a gene: 9. Germline V gene lookup returns CDR1 SGHNT and CDR2 YENEEA. The CDR3: CASSFRGQRGTEAFF. In DNA, the CDR3 is TGTGCCAGCAGCTTTAGGGGACAGCGAGGAACTGAAGCTTTCTTT.

The chain uses TRBV11-1 and TRBJ1-6; D is unclear. CDR3 length equals 16 residues. Per germline, CDR1 SGHAT and CDR2 FQDESV (reference sequence). With 0 bases removed from V and 3 bases from J, the gap between germline ends came to 9 bases. The CDR3 nucleotides read TGTGCCAGCAGCTTAGCGAACGGTTTCTATAATTCACCCCTCCACTTT. Protein sequence: CASSLANGFYNSPLHF.

The rearrangement uses TRBV4-3 and TRBJ2-7; D perhaps matches TRBD1 (6 bases). The V gene's germline CDR1 is LGHNA and CDR2 YSLEER. Trimming cost V 1 base and J 2 bases, with 9 bases left between them. This CDR3 region has 14 residues. The CDR3 DNA reads as TGCGCCAGCAGCCAAGGGCAGGGGACCTACGAGCAGTACTTC. Residues: CASSQGQGTYEQYF.

The rearrangement joins TRBV5-1 to TRBJ2-7; D is perhaps TRBD1 (6 bases). Trimming stripped 1 base from V and 2 bases from J, with 7 bases between. Germline V CDR1 and CDR2: SGHRS, YFSETQ. There are 13 residues in the CDR3. The CDR3 loop reads CASSLSGAYEQYF. Here the CDR3 DNA reads TGCGCCAGCAGCTTGTCAGGGGCCTACGAGCAGTACTTC. The full variable domain, its missing parts supplied by reference TRBV5-1 and TRBJ2-7, is KAGVTQTPRYLIKTRGQQVTLSCSPISGHRSVSWYQQTPGQGLQFLFEYFSETQRNKGNFPGRFSGRQFSNSRSEMNVSTLELGDSALYLCASSLSGAYEQYFGPGTRLTVT.